The clone carrying this T cell receptor beta chain was observed a few times. The antigen is unknown. Gene names are mouse gene names. The read terminates 1 residue ahead of where the CDR3 ends, so the germline J gene completes it. Within the sample, other DNA sequences also encode this same CDR3. TCRdb's copy holds only in-frame clones and misses some; the assay was immunoSEQ multiplex PCR. The repertoire holds 45,000 to 50,000 clones, with over 65% as singletons. Between the trimmed V and J ends, which lost 0 bases and 3 bases, there was a span of 6 bases. CDR3 length: 13 amino acids. Germline CDR1 is SGHSA and CDR2 is FRNQAP. This sample is part of a study of tissue T cells after allogeneic stem cell transplantation. General study findings and limits: Motif-based clustering found tissue-specific repertoire signatures shared across patients, though few clones were shared.

Material for sequencing was sorted cells pooled from one or two spleens. The chain employs TRBV16 and TRBJ2-7; no clear D gene. The clonotype comes from a pool of C57BL/6 mice in good health. CDR3 region: CASSLDNSYEQYF. The part of the CDR3 DNA that was read is TGTGCAAGCAGCTTAGATAACAGCTATGAACAGTAC.